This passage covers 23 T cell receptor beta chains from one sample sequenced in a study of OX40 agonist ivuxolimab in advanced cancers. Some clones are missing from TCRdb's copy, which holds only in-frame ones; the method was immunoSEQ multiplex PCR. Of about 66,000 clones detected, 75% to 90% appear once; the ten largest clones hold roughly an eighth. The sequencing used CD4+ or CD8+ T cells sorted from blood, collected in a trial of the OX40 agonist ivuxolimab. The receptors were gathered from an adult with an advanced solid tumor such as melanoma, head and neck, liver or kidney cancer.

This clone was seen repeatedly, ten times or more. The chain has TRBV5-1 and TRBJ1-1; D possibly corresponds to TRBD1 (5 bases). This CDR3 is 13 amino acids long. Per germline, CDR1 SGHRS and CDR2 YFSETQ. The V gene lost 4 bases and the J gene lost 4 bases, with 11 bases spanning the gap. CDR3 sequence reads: CASSPPDSTEAFF. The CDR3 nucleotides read TGCGCCAGCAGCCCGCCCGACAGCACTGAAGCTTTCTTT.

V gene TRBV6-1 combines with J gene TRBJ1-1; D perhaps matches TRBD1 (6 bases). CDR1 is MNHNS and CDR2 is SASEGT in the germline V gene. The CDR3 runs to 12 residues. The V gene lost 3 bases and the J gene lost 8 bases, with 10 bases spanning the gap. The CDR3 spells CASSDRQGEAFF. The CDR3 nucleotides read TGTGCCAGCAGTGATCGGCAGGGGGAAGCTTTCTTT.

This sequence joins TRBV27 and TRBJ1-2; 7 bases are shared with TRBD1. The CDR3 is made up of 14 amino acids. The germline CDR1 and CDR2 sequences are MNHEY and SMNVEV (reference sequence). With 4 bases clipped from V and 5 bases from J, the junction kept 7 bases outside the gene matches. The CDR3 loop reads CASSSPGGRYGYTF. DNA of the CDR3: TGTGCCAGCAGTTCTCCAGGGGGTCGGTATGGCTACACCTTC.

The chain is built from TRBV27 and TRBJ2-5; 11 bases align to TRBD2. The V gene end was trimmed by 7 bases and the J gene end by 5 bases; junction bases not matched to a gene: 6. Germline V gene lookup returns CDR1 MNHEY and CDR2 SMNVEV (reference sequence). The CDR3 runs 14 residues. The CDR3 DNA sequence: TGTGCCAGCACAGCTAGCGGGAGGAAGGAGACCCAGTACTTC. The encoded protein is CASTASGRKETQYF.

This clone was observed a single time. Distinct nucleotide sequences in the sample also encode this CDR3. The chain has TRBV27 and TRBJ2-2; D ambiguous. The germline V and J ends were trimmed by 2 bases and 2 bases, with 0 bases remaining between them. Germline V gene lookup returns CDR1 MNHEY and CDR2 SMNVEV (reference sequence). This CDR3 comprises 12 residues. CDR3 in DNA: TGTGCCAGCAGTTTAAACACCGGGGAGCTGTTTTTT. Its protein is CASSLNTGELFF.

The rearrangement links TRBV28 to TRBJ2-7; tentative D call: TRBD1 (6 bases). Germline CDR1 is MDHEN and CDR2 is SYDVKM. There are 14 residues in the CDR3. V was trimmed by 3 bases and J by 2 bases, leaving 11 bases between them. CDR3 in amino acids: CASSLGHGPYEQYF. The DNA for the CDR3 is TGTGCCAGCAGTTTGGGACACGGCCCCTACGAGCAGTACTTC.

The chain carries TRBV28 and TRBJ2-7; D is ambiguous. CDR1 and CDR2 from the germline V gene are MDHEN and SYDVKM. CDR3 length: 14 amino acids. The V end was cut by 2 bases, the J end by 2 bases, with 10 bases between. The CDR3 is CASSLGRLTYEQYF. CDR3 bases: TGTGCCAGCAGTTTAGGCCGGCTTACCTACGAGCAGTACTTC. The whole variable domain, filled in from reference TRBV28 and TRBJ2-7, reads DVKVTQSSRYLVKRTGEKVFLECVQDMDHENMFWYRQDPGLGLRLIYFSYDVKMKEKGDIPEGYSVSREKKERFSLILESASTNQTSMYLCASSLGRLTYEQYFGPGTRLTVT.

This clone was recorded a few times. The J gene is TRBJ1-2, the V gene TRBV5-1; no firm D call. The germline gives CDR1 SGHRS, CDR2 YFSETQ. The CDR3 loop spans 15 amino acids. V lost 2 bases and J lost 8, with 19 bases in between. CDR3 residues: CASSLESGPGRGYTF. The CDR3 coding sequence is TGCGCCAGCAGCTTAGAATCCGGGCCGGGGAGAGGCTACACCTTC. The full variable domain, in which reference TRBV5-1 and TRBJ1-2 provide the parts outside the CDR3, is KAGVTQTPRYLIKTRGQQVTLSCSPISGHRSVSWYQQTPGQGLQFLFEYFSETQRNKGNFPGRFSGRQFSNSRSEMNVSTLELGDSALYLCASSLESGPGRGYTFGSGTRLTVV.

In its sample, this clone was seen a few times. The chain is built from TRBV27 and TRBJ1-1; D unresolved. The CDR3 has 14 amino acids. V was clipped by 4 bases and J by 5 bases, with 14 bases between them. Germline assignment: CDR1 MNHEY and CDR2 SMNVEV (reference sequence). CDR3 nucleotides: TGTGCCAGCAGTTCCTCCGGGGTGGGAACTGAAGCTTTCTTT. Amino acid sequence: CASSSSGVGTEAFF.

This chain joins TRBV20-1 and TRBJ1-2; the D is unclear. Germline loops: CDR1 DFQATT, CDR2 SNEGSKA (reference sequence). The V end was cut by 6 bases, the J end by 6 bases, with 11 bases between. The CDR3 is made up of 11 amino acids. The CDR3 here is CSARTMHGYTF. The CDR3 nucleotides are TGCAGTGCCCGAACCATGCATGGCTACACCTTC.

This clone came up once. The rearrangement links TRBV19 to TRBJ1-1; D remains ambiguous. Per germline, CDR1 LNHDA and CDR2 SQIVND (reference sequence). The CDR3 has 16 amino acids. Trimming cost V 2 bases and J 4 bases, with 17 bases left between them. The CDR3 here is CASSITAYDLGTEAFF. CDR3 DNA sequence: TGTGCCAGTAGTATAACTGCTTACGATCTAGGCACTGAAGCTTTCTTT.

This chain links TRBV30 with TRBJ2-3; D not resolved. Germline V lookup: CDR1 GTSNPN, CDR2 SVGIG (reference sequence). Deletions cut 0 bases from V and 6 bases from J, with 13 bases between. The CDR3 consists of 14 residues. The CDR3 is CAWSVVQPQDTQYF. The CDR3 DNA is TGTGCCTGGAGTGTAGTGCAGCCACAGGATACGCAGTATTTT.

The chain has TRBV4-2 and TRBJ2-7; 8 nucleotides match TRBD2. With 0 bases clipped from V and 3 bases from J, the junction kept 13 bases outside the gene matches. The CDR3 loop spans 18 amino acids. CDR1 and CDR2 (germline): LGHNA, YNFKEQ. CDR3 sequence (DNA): TGTGCCAGCAGCCAAGATAGCGGGGCTAGCGGACTTATCTACGAGCAGTACTTC. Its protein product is CASSQDSGASGLIYEQYF.

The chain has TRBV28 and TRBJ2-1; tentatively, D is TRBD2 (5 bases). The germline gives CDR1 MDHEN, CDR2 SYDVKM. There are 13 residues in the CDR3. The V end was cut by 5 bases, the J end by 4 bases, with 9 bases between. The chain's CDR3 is CASSPTGYNEQFF. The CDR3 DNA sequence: TGTGCCAGCAGTCCTACGGGATACAATGAGCAGTTCTTC.

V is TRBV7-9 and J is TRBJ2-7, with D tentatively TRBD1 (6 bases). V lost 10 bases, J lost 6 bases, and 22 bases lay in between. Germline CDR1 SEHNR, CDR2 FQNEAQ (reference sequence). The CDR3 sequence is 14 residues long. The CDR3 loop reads CAIRPNWGRGEQYF. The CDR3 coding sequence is TGTGCCATCCGACCCAACTGGGGGCGAGGCGAGCAGTACTTC.

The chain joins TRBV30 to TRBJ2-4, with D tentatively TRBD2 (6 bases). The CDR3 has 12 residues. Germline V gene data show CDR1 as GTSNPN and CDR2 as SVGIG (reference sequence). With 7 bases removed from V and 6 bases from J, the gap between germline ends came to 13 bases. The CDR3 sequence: CAFLPGGNIQYF. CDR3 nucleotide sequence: TGTGCCTTTCTTCCCGGGGGAAACATTCAGTACTTC.

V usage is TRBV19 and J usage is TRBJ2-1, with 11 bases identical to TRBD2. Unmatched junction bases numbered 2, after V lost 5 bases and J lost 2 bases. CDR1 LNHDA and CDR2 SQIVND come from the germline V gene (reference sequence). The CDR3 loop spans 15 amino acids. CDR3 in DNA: TGTGCCAGTAGTGGGACTAGCGGCACCTACAATGAGCAGTTCTTC. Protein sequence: CASSGTSGTYNEQFF.

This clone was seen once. The CDR3 region is CTSCRGLITGELFF. The CDR3 bases are TGCACCAGCTGCAGGGGGCTAATTACCGGGGAGCTGTTTTTT. J is TRBJ2-2 and V is TRBV1; TRBD1 is taken as the D call from the table, unchecked against the DNA. TRBV1 is listed as a pseudogene. The CDR3 is 14 residues long.

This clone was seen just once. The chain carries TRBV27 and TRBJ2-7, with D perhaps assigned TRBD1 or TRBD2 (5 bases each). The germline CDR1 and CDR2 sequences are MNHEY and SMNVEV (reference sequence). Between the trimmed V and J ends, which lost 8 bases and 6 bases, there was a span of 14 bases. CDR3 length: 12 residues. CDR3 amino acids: CASGGLGIEQYF. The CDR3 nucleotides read TGTGCCAGCGGGGGTTTAGGGATCGAGCAGTACTTC.

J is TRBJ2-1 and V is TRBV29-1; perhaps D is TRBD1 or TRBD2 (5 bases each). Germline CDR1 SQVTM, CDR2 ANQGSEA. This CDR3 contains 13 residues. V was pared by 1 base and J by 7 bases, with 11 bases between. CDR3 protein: CSVEAGAGNEQFF. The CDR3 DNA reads TGCAGCGTTGAAGCCGGGGCAGGGAATGAGCAGTTCTTC.

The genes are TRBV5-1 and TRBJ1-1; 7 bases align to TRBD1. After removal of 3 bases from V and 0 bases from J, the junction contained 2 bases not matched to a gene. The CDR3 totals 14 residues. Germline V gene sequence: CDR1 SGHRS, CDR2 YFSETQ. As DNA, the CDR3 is TGCGCCAGCAGCTGGACAGGATTGAACACTGAAGCTTTCTTT. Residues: CASSWTGLNTEAFF.

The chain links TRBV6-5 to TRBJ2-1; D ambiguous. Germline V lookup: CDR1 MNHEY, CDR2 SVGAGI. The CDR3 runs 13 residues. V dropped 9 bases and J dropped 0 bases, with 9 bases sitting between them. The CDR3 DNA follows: TGTGCCAGTACCGACATCTCCTACAATGAGCAGTTCTTC. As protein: CASTDISYNEQFF.

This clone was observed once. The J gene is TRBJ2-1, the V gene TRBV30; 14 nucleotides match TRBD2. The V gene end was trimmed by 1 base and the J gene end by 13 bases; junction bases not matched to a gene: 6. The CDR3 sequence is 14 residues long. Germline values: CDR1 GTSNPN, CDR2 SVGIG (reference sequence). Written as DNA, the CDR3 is TGTGCCTGGAGTGATGGGACTAGCGGGAGTCCCCAGTTCTTC. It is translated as CAWSDGTSGSPQFF.